This T cell receptor beta chain was observed in a study of T cells in Graves' hyperthyroidism and ophthalmopathy. Study results and caveats: By a 13 V-J model, ophthalmopathy was set apart from stable hyperthyroidism.

Amplification targeted TCR beta CDR3 regions from RNA transcripts. The primer set for the first-round RT-PCR of the TCR CDR3 was HTBI. TCRdb re-derived calls from the multiplex PCR reads in MiXCR, one entry per CDR3 protein. The sample contains hundreds of thousands of distinct CDR3 sequences, 14% to 15% of which appear only once. For this clonotype: Antigen unknown.

CDR1 KGHSH and CDR2 LQKENI come from the germline V gene. Trimming stripped 0 bases from V and 3 bases from J, with 15 bases between. The CDR3 loop spans 16 amino acids. The receptor's source is a man between 18 and 29 years old with Graves' ophthalmopathy. The sequenced sample consisted of blood. The chain couples TRBV18 to TRBJ2-7, with D perhaps TRBD1 or TRBD2 (6 bases each). This CDR3 is CASSPPPRGLIYEQYF. CDR3 sequence (DNA): TGTGCCAGCTCACCACCACCTCGGGGGCTTATCTACGAGCAGTACTTC.